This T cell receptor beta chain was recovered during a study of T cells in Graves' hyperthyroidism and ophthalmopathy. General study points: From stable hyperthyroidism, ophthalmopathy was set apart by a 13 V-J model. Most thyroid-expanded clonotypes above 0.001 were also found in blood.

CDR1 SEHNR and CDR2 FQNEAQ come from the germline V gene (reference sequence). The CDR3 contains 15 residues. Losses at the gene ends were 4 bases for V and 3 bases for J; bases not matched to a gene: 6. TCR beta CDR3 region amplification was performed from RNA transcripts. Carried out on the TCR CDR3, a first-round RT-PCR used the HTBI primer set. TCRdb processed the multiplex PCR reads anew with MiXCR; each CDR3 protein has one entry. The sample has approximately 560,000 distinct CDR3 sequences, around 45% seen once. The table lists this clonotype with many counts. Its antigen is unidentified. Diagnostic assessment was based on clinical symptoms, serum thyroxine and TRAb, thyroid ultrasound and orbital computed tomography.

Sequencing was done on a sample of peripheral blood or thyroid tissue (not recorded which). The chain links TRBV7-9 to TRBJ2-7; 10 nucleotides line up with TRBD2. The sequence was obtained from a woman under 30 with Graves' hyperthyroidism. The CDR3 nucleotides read TGTGCCAGCAGCTCTGGACTAGCGGAGGACTACGAGCAGTACTTC. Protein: CASSSGLAEDYEQYF.